The rows below give T cell receptor beta chains drawn from one sample of a study of blood T cell repertoires in COVID-19. Data came from immunoSEQ multiplex PCR; TCRdb stores just in-frame clones and leaves some out. The profile shows roughly 140,000 clones, around four fifths of them singletons. Material: PBMCs or T cells enriched from blood (not recorded which). The receptors stem from a man in his fifties who had recovered from COVID-19. CDR3s include the opening cysteine and the closing phenylalanine or tryptophan. D genes are given only for firm matches. Clone size appears in some rows only: once, few, many, or a class for an expanded clone.

clone size | J gene | V gene | D gene | CDR3 protein | CDR3 DNA
. | TRBJ1-1 | TRBV29-1 | . | CSVEAGSATEAFF | TGCAGCGTTGAGGCCGGGTCGGCCACTGAAGCTTTCTTT
. | TRBJ1-1 | TRBV4-1 | TRBD1 | CASSQIGVGTVAFF | TGCGCCAGCAGCCAAATTGGAGTAGGGACAGTTGCTTTCTTT
. | TRBJ1-2 | TRBV19 | . | CASSIVGRDYGYTF | TGTGCCAGTAGTATAGTCGGCAGGGACTATGGCTACACCTTC
. | TRBJ1-2 | TRBV7-8 | . | CASRTGSYGYTF | TGTGCCAGCAGAACAGGGTCCTATGGCTACACCTTC
few | TRBJ2-7 | TRBV24-1 | . | CATSDSAGHEQYF | TGTGCCACCAGTGATTCAGCGGGCCACGAGCAGTACTTC
. | TRBJ1-6 | TRBV27 | . | CASRSDNVGSPLHF | TGTGCCAGCAGGTCGGACAACGTGGGTTCACCCCTCCACTTT
. | TRBJ1-4 | TRBV5-1 | . | CASSLEGAWEKLFF | TGCGCCAGCAGCTTGGAAGGGGCTTGGGAAAAACTGTTTTTT
. | TRBJ1-5 | TRBV5-4 | . | CASSDDINQPQHF | TGTGCCAGCAGCGATGACATCAATCAGCCCCAGCATTTT
. | TRBJ1-5 | TRBV19 | . | CASSPSSGGRWNQPQHF | TGTGCCAGTAGTCCAAGTAGCGGGGGACGTTGGAATCAGCCCCAGCATTTT
. | TRBJ1-4 | TRBV25-1 | . | CASSESPSTRDEKLFF | TGTGCCAGCAGTGAATCCCCCTCGACTCGGGATGAAAAACTGTTTTTT
. | TRBJ2-5 | TRBV5-1 | . | CASSPQQETQYF | TGCGCCAGCAGCCCACAACAAGAGACCCAGTACTTC
. | TRBJ1-3 | TRBV5-1 | . | CASSLAGKDTIYF | TGCGCCAGCAGCTTAGCAGGGAAGGACACCATATATTTT
. | TRBJ2-1 | TRBV19 | . | CASSRDGGSSYNEQFF | TGTGCCAGTAGTCGGGACGGGGGTAGCTCCTACAATGAGCAGTTCTTC
once | TRBJ2-4 | TRBV9 | . | CASSTSTQAKNIQYF | TGTGCCAGCAGCACGTCGACACAAGCCAAAAACATTCAGTACTTC
. | TRBJ1-6 | TRBV5-5 | . | CASSLKAGGTPLHF | TGTGCCAGCAGCTTGAAGGCGGGGGGTACACCCCTCCACTTT
. | TRBJ1-1 | TRBV6-5 | TRBD1 | CASSSDRGNTEAFF | TGTGCCAGCAGCTCTGACAGGGGGAACACTGAAGCTTTCTTT
. | TRBJ2-5 | TRBV15 | TRBD2 | CATSRDGLGEGETQYF | TGTGCCACCAGCAGAGATGGTTTAGGGGAGGGGGAGACCCAGTACTTC
. | TRBJ2-5 | TRBV5-5 | TRBD2 | CASSLVPSGKETQYF | TGTGCCAGCAGCTTGGTCCCTAGCGGAAAAGAGACCCAGTACTTC